This T cell receptor beta chain was sequenced during a study of monozygotic twins with inflammatory bowel disease. Notes on the study in general: Evidence failed to back one strong IBD-linked signal or clonotype. Diversity of TCRbeta measured by inverse Simpson was lower in IBD patients than in healthy co-twins.

The unique tags termed UMIs, each holding a 6-nucleotide sample barcode, were added by means of template switching. TCRdb reprocessed the 5' RACE reads, keeping one entry per CDR3 protein, no DNA. The sample includes approximately 150,000 distinct CDR3 sequences. Regarding this clonotype: The antigen is undetermined.

The germline gives CDR1 SGHTA, CDR2 FQGNSA. CDR3 size: 17 residues. This receptor was obtained from a human donor with ulcerative colitis or Crohn's disease, or a healthy co-twin of an affected twin (not recorded which). The chain combines TRBV7-2 with TRBJ2-1. Sequenced material: blood. The CDR3 loop reads CASSLHSWRSSYNEQFF.